Following are 23 T cell receptor beta chains from one sample sequenced in a study of post-analysis software for immune sequencing data (dated by TCRdb to between 2014 and 2017). General conclusions and limits of the study: Patients showed significantly higher frequencies than controls for a handful of TRBV segments, among them TRBV5-6, TRBV5-1 and TRBV20-1.

Libraries were made using PCR. The data were produced on an Illumina HiSeq 2500. To reduce PCR and sequencing biases, unique molecular identifiers were built into the TCR beta cDNA libraries. Using fastp trimming at Q25 and MiXCR clonotype assembly, TCRdb reanalyzed the public sequencing data and kept in-frame beta chains. Every CDR3 protein is listed once, alongside the most common genes and DNA of its rows. For this sample there are approximately 440,000 distinct CDR3 sequences; around 40% appear just once. Around an eighth of the sample belongs to the ten largest clones. For these TCRs, the target antigens are not known. What was sequenced was blood. These receptors originate from a girl between 5 and 17 years old with multiple sclerosis.

This clonotype was seen only once. J is TRBJ2-1 and V is TRBV7-8; 9 bases are a match to TRBD2. The CDR3 spans 17 residues. CDR1 and CDR2 from the germline V gene are SGHVS and FQNEAQ. V trimming: 5 bases; J trimming: 9 bases; junction bases outside the gene matches: 17. The CDR3 DNA sequence: TGTGCCAGCAGCCCCCCCGGTGGAGTAGCGGGAGTCAGTGAGCAGTTCTTC. As protein: CASSPPGGVAGVSEQFF. The whole variable domain, remainder taken from reference TRBV7-8 and TRBJ2-1, is GAGVSQSPRYKVAKRGQDVALRCDPISGHVSLFWYQQALGQGPEFLTYFQNEAQLDKSGLPSDRFFAERPEGSVSTLKIQRTQQEDSAVYLCASSPPGGVAGVSEQFFGPGTRLTVL.

The chain employs TRBV7-2 and TRBJ1-1; D not resolved. This CDR3 is built from 13 residues. V gave up 4 bases and J gave up 1 base, with 7 bases separating them. CDR1 is SGHTA and CDR2 is FQGNSA in the germline V gene. CDR3 residues: CASSSYRNTEAFF. Written as DNA, the CDR3 is TGTGCCAGCAGCTCATACAGGAACACTGAAGCTTTCTTT. Together with reference TRBV7-2 and TRBJ1-1, the CDR3 gives the full variable domain: GAGVSQSPSNKVTEKGKDVELRCDPISGHTALYWYRQSLGQGLEFLIYFQGNSAPDKSGLPSDRFSAERTGGSVSTLTIQRTQQEDSAVYLCASSSYRNTEAFFGQGTRLTVV.

The gene calls are TRBV2 and TRBJ2-3; 11 nucleotides line up with TRBD2. Germline trimming cut 6 bases from V and 0 bases from J; bases unmatched to any gene: 11. The CDR3 length is 18 residues. CDR1 and CDR2 (germline): SNHLY, FYNNEI. CDR3 region: CASRTGTSGTTSTDTQYF. CDR3 DNA: TGTGCCAGCAGAACCGGGACTAGCGGAACCACTAGCACAGATACGCAGTATTTT.

This clonotype was seen a handful of times. The chain employs TRBV7-9 and TRBJ2-1, with unresolved D. The germline CDR1 and CDR2 sequences are SEHNR and FQNEAQ (reference sequence). This CDR3 region has 11 residues. Trimming left V 5 bases short and J 8 bases short, with 7 bases between. CDR3 residues: CASSNGDEQFF. CDR3 sequence (DNA): TGTGCCAGCAGCAATGGCGATGAGCAGTTCTTC.

A few counts support this clonotype. The chain recombines TRBV29-1 with TRBJ2-7, with 9 bases that match TRBD1. In germline, CDR1 is SQVTM, CDR2 ANQGSEA. The J segment lost 1 base and the V segment lost 2 bases, leaving 3 bases of the junction unmatched. The CDR3 length is 14 residues. The CDR3 protein is CSVERGTGSYEQYF. DNA for the CDR3: TGCAGCGTTGAACGAGGGACAGGGTCCTACGAGCAGTACTTC.

This chain links TRBV7-3 with TRBJ1-1, with 7 bases aligning to TRBD1. Germline assignment: CDR1 SGHTA and CDR2 FQGTGA. V dropped 6 bases and J dropped 7; count of bases not matched to a gene: 14. CDR3 size: 15 residues. The DNA for the CDR3 is TGTGCCAGCAGGCAAAACGGGGGCAGGGGGAGTGAAGCTTTCTTT. Translation: CASRQNGGRGSEAFF.

In its sample, this clonotype was seen a few times. The chain is built from TRBV11-1 and TRBJ2-1; 13 nucleotides agree with TRBD2. The CDR3 sequence is 16 residues long. Germline V gene data show CDR1 as SGHAT and CDR2 as FQDESV (reference sequence). J gave up 3 bases and V 5 bases, and 4 bases lay outside the gene matches. CDR3 amino acids: CASSRGLAGLYNEQFF. In DNA, the CDR3 is TGTGCCAGCAGCCGGGGACTAGCGGGACTCTACAATGAGCAGTTCTTC.

The J gene is TRBJ2-3, the V gene TRBV2; D is possibly TRBD2 (5 bases). The CDR3 has 16 residues. From germline, CDR1 is SNHLY and CDR2 FYNNEI. Trimming pared 5 bases from V and 4 bases from J, leaving 19 bases between. The CDR3 DNA is TGTGCCAGCAGTTCCTCTACGTATGGAGGCGCAGATACGCAGTATTTT. This gives the protein CASSSSTYGGADTQYF.

This clonotype has just a few counts. The CDR3, as DNA: TGTGCCAGCAGGGACACAGGGGGAATGTCCTACGAGCAGTACTTC. This codes for CASRDTGGMSYEQYF. V and J are TRBV6-5 and TRBJ2-7; the match to TRBD1 covers 8 bases. The CDR3 covers 15 residues. V lost 6 bases, J lost 1 base, and 8 bases stayed unmatched. CDR1 is MNHEY and CDR2 is SVGAGI in the germline V gene.

The J gene is TRBJ2-5, the V gene TRBV5-1; TRBD2 aligns across 14 bases. CDR3 length: 19 residues. J lost 0 bases, V lost 0 bases, and 7 bases had no gene match. Germline V CDR1 and CDR2: SGHRS, YFSETQ. The CDR3, as DNA: TGCGCCAGCAGCTTGGGAGGGACTAGCGGGAGAGGGTACCAAGAGACCCAGTACTTC. Residues: CASSLGGTSGRGYQETQYF.

This clonotype appeared a few times. V usage is TRBV7-6 and J usage is TRBJ2-7; D call uncertain. The V end was cut by 1 base, the J end by 1 base, with 11 bases between. The CDR3 spans 15 residues. Germline CDR1 SGHVS, CDR2 FNYEAQ. CDR3 protein: CASSLEVKGSYEQYF. The CDR3 bases are TGTGCCAGCAGCTTAGAAGTAAAGGGTTCCTACGAGCAGTACTTC.

The table lists this clonotype with a few counts. The genes are TRBV9 and TRBJ2-7, with 12 positions matching TRBD2. The CDR3 runs to 14 residues. V lost 4 bases to trimming and J lost 7 bases; unmatched junction nucleotides: 6. The germline gives CDR1 SGDLS, CDR2 YYNGEE. The CDR3 spells CASSQSGLAGEQYF. The CDR3 coding sequence is TGTGCCAGCAGCCAATCGGGACTAGCGGGTGAGCAGTACTTC.

This sequence joins TRBV5-6 and TRBJ2-1; perhaps TRBD1 as D (7 bases). This CDR3 spans 17 amino acids. Germline V gene lookup returns CDR1 SGHDT and CDR2 YYEEEE. Trimming pared 4 bases from V and 8 bases from J, leaving 25 bases between. CDR3: CASSPYRGPGGLHEQFF. DNA for the CDR3: TGTGCCAGCAGCCCTTACCGGGGGCCAGGGGGTCTCCATGAGCAGTTCTTC. Based on the CDR3 plus reference TRBV5-6 and TRBJ2-1, the full variable domain is DAGVTQSPTHLIKTRGQQVTLRCSPKSGHDTVSWYQQALGQGPQFIFQYYEEEERQRGNFPDRFSGHQFPNYSSELNVNALLLGDSALYLCASSPYRGPGGLHEQFFGPGTRLTVL.

In the case of this clonotype: Sequence at one end of the junction differs from germline and may be a read error. V gene TRBV6-5 combines with J gene TRBJ1-1, with TRBD1 matching over 8 bases. Germline V gene sequence: CDR1 MNHEY, CDR2 SVGAGI. The CDR3 length is 18 residues. The CDR3 DNA reads as TGTACCAGCAGTTACGCGCCAGATGATGACAGGGGAAGGGCGGAGGCTTTCTTT. Protein: CTSSYAPDDDRGRAEAFF.

This chain uses TRBV25-1 with TRBJ2-3; 9 bases line up with TRBD2. V lost 7 bases to trimming and J lost 6 bases; unmatched junction nucleotides: 11. The CDR3 covers 15 residues. CDR1 and CDR2 (germline): MGHDK, SYGVNS. DNA for the CDR3: TGTGCCAGCAATCTATTAGCGGGAGATTTGGATACGCAGTATTTT. Protein sequence: CASNLLAGDLDTQYF.

This rearrangement joins TRBV7-9 to TRBJ1-2; D unresolved. Trimming pared 5 bases from V and 8 bases from J, leaving 15 bases between. The CDR3 sequence is 13 residues long. The germline CDR1 and CDR2 sequences are SEHNR and FQNEAQ (reference sequence). The CDR3 DNA reads as TGTGCCAGCAGCAGCGGAAATCTAGGAGGCTACACCTTC. Translating it yields CASSSGNLGGYTF.

This chain uses TRBV10-3 with TRBJ2-7; perhaps TRBD1 as D (5 bases). V lost 11 bases and J 2 bases, leaving 13 bases between the germline ends. Per germline, CDR1 ENHRY and CDR2 SYGVKD. There are 12 residues in the CDR3. The CDR3 protein is CAGETDAYEQYF. The CDR3 region has the DNA TGTGCCGGTGAGACAGATGCCTACGAGCAGTACTTC.

V is TRBV5-5 and J is TRBJ2-2, with TRBD1 identical over 8 bases. This CDR3 is built from 15 residues. Germline loops: CDR1 SGHKS, CDR2 YYEKEE (reference sequence). After removal of 4 bases from V and 1 base from J, the junction contained 3 bases not matched to a gene. Here the CDR3 DNA reads TGTGCCAGCAGCCCTGGACAGGGGAACACCGGGGAGCTGTTTTTT. Protein sequence: CASSPGQGNTGELFF.

The rearrangement links TRBV7-2 to TRBJ2-7; D is unresolved. In germline, CDR1 is SGHTA, CDR2 FQGNSA. Trimming left V 2 bases short and J 5 bases short, with 7 bases between. The CDR3 has 12 amino acids. In DNA form, the CDR3 reads TGTGCCAGCAGCTTAATGTTCGACGAGCAGTACTTC. The encoded protein is CASSLMFDEQYF.

This clonotype was detected many times. This chain links TRBV28 with TRBJ2-7; D possibly corresponds to TRBD2 (5 bases). Germline CDR1 reads MDHEN; CDR2 reads SYDVKM. The V and J ends lost 3 bases and 0 bases respectively, with 12 bases between them. The CDR3 is 15 amino acids. CDR3 protein: CASSFAGRLSYEQYF. The CDR3 bases are TGTGCCAGCAGTTTCGCGGGCAGACTCTCCTACGAGCAGTACTTC. Supplemented by reference TRBV28 and TRBJ2-7, the full variable domain reads DVKVTQSSRYLVKRTGEKVFLECVQDMDHENMFWYRQDPGLGLRLIYFSYDVKMKEKGDIPEGYSVSREKKERFSLILESASTNQTSMYLCASSFAGRLSYEQYFGPGTRLTVT.

In the case of this clonotype: A read error may account for a junction end that differs from germline. The rearrangement links TRBV4-2 to TRBJ1-1, with D maybe TRBD1 (6 bases). Germline V gives CDR1 LGHNA, CDR2 YNFKEQ. The length of the CDR3 is 18 residues. The CDR3 sequence is CASNQVGLGRGLNTEAFF. The CDR3, as DNA: TGTGCCAGCAACCAAGTTGGGTTAGGCAGGGGCTTGAACACTGAAGCTTTCTTT.

The V and J genes are TRBV4-1 and TRBJ2-3, with 11 bases that match TRBD2. Germline V lookup: CDR1 MGHRA, CDR2 YSYEKL. The CDR3 spans 18 residues. The ends lost 4 bases at V and 2 bases at J; junction bases unmatched: 11. The CDR3 spells CASSLKPTSGSPTDTQYF. The CDR3 nucleotides are TGCGCCAGCAGCCTCAAACCCACTAGCGGGAGTCCCACAGATACGCAGTATTTT.

This clonotype was seen ten or more times. The chain uses TRBV20-1 and TRBJ2-7; possible D gene TRBD2, 6 bases. CDR1 is DFQATT and CDR2 is SNEGSKA in the germline V gene (reference sequence). The CDR3 spans 15 residues. Trimming took off 5 bases at V and 3 bases at J, with 20 bases between the two ends. CDR3 DNA: TGCAGTGCTGAGGATCAGCGGGCCCAACGCTACGAGCAGTACTTC. It codes for CSAEDQRAQRYEQYF.